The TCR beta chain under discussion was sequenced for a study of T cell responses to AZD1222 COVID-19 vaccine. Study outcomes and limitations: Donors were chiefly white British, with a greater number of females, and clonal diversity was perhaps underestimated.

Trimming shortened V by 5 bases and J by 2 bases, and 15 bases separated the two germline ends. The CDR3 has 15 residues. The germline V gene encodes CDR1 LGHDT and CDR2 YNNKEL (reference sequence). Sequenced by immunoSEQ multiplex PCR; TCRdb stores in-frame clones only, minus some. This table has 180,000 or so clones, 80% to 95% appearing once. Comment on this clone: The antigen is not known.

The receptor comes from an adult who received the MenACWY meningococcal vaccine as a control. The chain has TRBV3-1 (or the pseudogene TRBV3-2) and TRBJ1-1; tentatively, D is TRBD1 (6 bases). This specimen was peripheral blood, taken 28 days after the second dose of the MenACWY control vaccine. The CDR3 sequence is CASSSGGHGNTEAFF. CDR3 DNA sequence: TGTGCCAGCAGCTCGGGGGGGCATGGAAACACTGAAGCTTTCTTT.